Listed below are T cell receptor beta chains from one sample, sequenced in a study of blood T cell repertoires in COVID-19. Data came from immunoSEQ multiplex PCR; TCRdb stores just in-frame clones and leaves some out. The sample holds about 220,000 clones, approximately 84% seen once. Sequenced input: peripheral blood. The origin of the receptors is a man aged 35 to 55 with active or convalescent COVID-19. Each CDR3 is given with its conserved first and last residue. A D gene is named only where the DNA matches it firmly. Clone size, where shown, is once, few, many, or a class for clones that have expanded.

TRBJ1-2 | . | . | TRBV28 | TGTGCCAGCAGTCTAAGGGGGACCTATGGCTACACCTTC | CASSLRGTYGYTF
TRBJ2-7 | . | TRBD1 | TRBV27 | TGTGCCAGCCGGGACAGGGGCTACGAGCAGTACTTC | CASRDRGYEQYF
TRBJ2-5 | . | . | TRBV19 | TGTGCCAGTATGGGGGGAAAAGAGACCCAGTACTTC | CASMGGKETQYF
TRBJ1-3 | few | . | TRBV7-9 | TGTGCCAGCAGCTTAGAGGGGGAATCTGGAAACACCATATATTTT | CASSLEGESGNTIYF
TRBJ1-1 | . | . | TRBV5-1 | TGCGCCAGCAGCTTGGGGTACAGGGACCTAATTAACACTGAAGCTTTCTTT | CASSLGYRDLINTEAFF
TRBJ1-4 | . | . | TRBV10-3 | TGTGCCATCAGTGAGACGGATGAAAAACTGTTTTTT | CAISETDEKLFF
TRBJ1-1 | . | TRBD1 | TRBV28 | TGTGCCAGCATCCCCCGCGGAAGACAGGGGAGGGGTACTGAAGCTTTCTTT | CASIPRGRQGRGTEAFF
TRBJ1-2 | . | . | TRBV5-1 | TGCGCCAGCAGCCCGCGCGGACAACAGCCAAACTATGGCTACACCTTC | CASSPRGQQPNYGYTF
TRBJ2-2 | . | TRBD1 | TRBV5-5 | TGTGCCAGCAGCTTGACAGGGGTGGCCGGGGAGCTGTTTTTT | CASSLTGVAGELFF
TRBJ1-1 | . | . | TRBV19 | TGTGCCAGTGGGCAGGGCACTGAAGCTTTCTTT | CASGQGTEAFF
TRBJ2-6 | . | . | TRBV24-1 | TGTGCCACCCGGGGCTCTGGGGCCAACGTCCTGACTTTC | CATRGSGANVLTF
TRBJ2-1 | . | . | TRBV3-1/TRBV3-2 | TGTGCCAGCAGCCAAGGGCGGGGACTCTCCTACAATGAGCAGTTCTTC | CASSQGRGLSYNEQFF
TRBJ1-1 | . | TRBD1 | TRBV5-4 | TGTGCCAGCAGCTTACGGGACAGGGGGGCTGAAGCTTTCTTT | CASSLRDRGAEAFF
TRBJ1-4 | . | TRBD1 | TRBV11-2 | TGTGCCAGCAGGTTTACCGGGACAGGGAATGGTGAAAAACTGTTTTTT | CASRFTGTGNGEKLFF
TRBJ1-1 | . | . | TRBV7-9 | TGTGCCAGCTGGGAGGGTGGGAACACTGAAGCTTTCTTT | CASWEGGNTEAFF
TRBJ2-7 | once | . | TRBV27 | TGTGCCAGCAGTCCCGGCCGAGGGTGGGCGCTCGAGCAGTACTTC | CASSPGRGWALEQYF
TRBJ1-2 | . | . | TRBV6-1 | TGTGCCAGCAGTGATCTGTGGTCGCCAGGCCTCTATGGCTACACCTTC | CASSDLWSPGLYGYTF
TRBJ1-1 | . | . | TRBV6-1 | TGTGCCAGCAGTGAAGCCCCGCGCGGAGCTTTCTTT | CASSEAPRGAFF
TRBJ2-3 | . | . | TRBV11-2 | TGTGCCAGCAGCTTAGTGTCCAACACAGATACGCAGTATTTT | CASSLVSNTDTQYF
TRBJ1-6 | few | . | TRBV6-1 | TGTGCCAGCAGTGAATCACAGCTTATCTCACCCCTCCACTTT | CASSESQLISPLHF
TRBJ2-2 | . | . | TRBV7-2 | TGTGCCAGCAGTCGAAATAGCGTCACCGGGGAGCTGTTTTTT | CASSRNSVTGELFF
TRBJ2-3 | once | TRBD2 | TRBV9 | TGTGCCAGCAGCTCGCTAGCGGGAGGATTCACAGATACGCAGTATTTT | CASSSLAGGFTDTQYF
TRBJ2-7 | . | TRBD2 | TRBV7-2 | TGTGCCAGCAGTTCCGGACTAGCGATCTACGAGCAGTACTTC | CASSSGLAIYEQYF
TRBJ1-3 | . | . | TRBV18 | TGTGCCAGCTCACCAGCCGCCGGACTTTCTGGAAACACCATATATTTT | CASSPAAGLSGNTIYF